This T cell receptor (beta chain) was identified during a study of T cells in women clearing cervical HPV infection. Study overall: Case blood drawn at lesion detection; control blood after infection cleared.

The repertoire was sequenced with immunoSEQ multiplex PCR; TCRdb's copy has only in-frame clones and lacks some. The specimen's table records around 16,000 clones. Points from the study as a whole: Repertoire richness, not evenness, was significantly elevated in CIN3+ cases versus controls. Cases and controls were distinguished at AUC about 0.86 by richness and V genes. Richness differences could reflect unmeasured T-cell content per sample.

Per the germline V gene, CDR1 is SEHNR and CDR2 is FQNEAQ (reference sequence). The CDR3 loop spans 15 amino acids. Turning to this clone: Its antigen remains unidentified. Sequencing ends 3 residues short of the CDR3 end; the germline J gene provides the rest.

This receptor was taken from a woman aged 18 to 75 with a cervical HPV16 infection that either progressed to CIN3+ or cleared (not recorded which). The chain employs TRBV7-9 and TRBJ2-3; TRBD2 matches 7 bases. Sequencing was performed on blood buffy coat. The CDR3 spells CASSLGGGYQETQYF. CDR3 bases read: TGTGCCAGCAGCTTAGGCGGGGGATATCAAGAGACG.